These 2 T cell receptor beta chains share one sample of origin, sequenced in a study of T cell responses to AZD1222 COVID-19 vaccine. Data came from immunoSEQ multiplex PCR; TCRdb stores just in-frame clones and leaves some out. The top ten clones hold around 4.7% of a sample with 120,000 to 150,000 clones, about 92% of them seen once. The sample here was peripheral blood, taken on day 0 of AZD1222 vaccination. All receptors derive from an adult in good health.

CDR3 sequence (DNA): TGCGCCAGCAGTGAGAAGGGAACCTACGAGCAGTACTTC. Protein: CASSEKGTYEQYF. The gene calls are TRBV10-2 and TRBJ2-7; D ambiguous. Germline-derived CDR1 and CDR2 are WSHSY and SAAADI. The germline V and J ends were trimmed by 2 bases and 2 bases, with 7 bases remaining between them. The CDR3 contains 13 residues.

The gene calls are TRBV10-1 and TRBJ2-7, with D tentatively TRBD2 (6 bases). The CDR3 is 14 residues long. CDR1 and CDR2 (germline): WNHNN, SYGVQD (reference sequence). V was clipped by 4 bases and J by 0 bases, with 10 bases between them. The CDR3 protein is CASSAGGTSYEQYF. CDR3 sequence (DNA): TGCGCCAGCAGTGCAGGCGGGACCTCCTACGAGCAGTACTTC.